One sample yielded the 4 T cell receptor beta chains listed below, sequenced in a study of blood T cell repertoires in COVID-19. The data were produced by immunoSEQ multiplex PCR, yet TCRdb's version contains in-frame clones alone and is incomplete. The repertoire holds around 620,000 clones, with over 80% as singletons. Sequenced material: peripheral blood. These TCRs come from a woman between 18 and 29 years old with acute or convalescent COVID-19.

The V and J genes are TRBV4-2 and TRBJ1-2; 9 bases fit TRBD1. The CDR3 length is 14 residues. V lost 3 bases, J lost 7 bases, and 6 bases stayed unmatched. From germline, CDR1 is LGHNA and CDR2 YNFKEQ. The CDR3 sequence is CASSQRTGVPGYTF. The CDR3 DNA is TGTGCCAGCAGCCAGCGGACAGGGGTCCCTGGCTACACCTTC.

The V gene is TRBV6-5, the J gene TRBJ1-5, with 9 positions matching TRBD1. V lost 6 bases and J lost 7; bases outside the gene matches: 10. The CDR3 length is 15 residues. CDR1 is MNHEY, CDR2 SVGAGI, per germline. Here the CDR3 DNA reads TGTGCCAGCAGGGCCACAGGGGGCGCGGGGCAGCCCCAGCATTTT. Protein: CASRATGGAGQPQHF.

The chain uses TRBV6-5 and TRBJ1-5; 7 nucleotides align to TRBD1. Germline loops: CDR1 MNHEY, CDR2 SVGAGI. V gave up 4 bases and J gave up 4 bases; unmatched junction bases: 4. The CDR3 sequence is 14 residues long. The CDR3 is CASSSDRKNQPQHF. CDR3 DNA sequence: TGTGCCAGCAGTTCGGACAGGAAAAATCAGCCCCAGCATTTT.

The chain combines TRBV5-5 with TRBJ1-4; 8 bases agree with TRBD1. V dropped 4 bases and J dropped 3; count of bases not matched to a gene: 5. Per germline, CDR1 SGHKS and CDR2 YYEKEE (reference sequence). The CDR3 length is 15 residues. The CDR3 region has the DNA TGTGCCAGCAGCCCAACAGGGGGGGCTAATGAAAAACTGTTTTTT. This codes for CASSPTGGANEKLFF.